Listed here is a single T cell receptor (beta chain). This sample is drawn from a study of blood T cells in healthy people across ages. Together with a sample-barcoded 5' primer, a J-beta primer mix was included in a second PCR lasting about 7 to 11 cycles. TCRdb itself ran the 5' RACE reads through MiXCR, one entry per CDR3 protein. The sample shows some 710,000 distinct CDR3 sequences, about half of them seen only once. The CDR3 loop spans 14 amino acids. Germline-derived CDR1 and CDR2 are GTSNPN and SVGIG (reference sequence). The sequence was obtained from a man of 80 years or more in good health. This chain connects TRBV30 to TRBJ2-7, with a possible D match to TRBD1 (5 bases). The tail of the sequence fits TRBJ2-5 better, so the J call may be wrong. Sequenced material: blood. CDR3 in DNA: TGTGCCTGGAGTGTAGGCCTCGAAAGGGGGACCCAGTACTTC. Protein sequence: CAWSVGLERGTQYF.